This T cell receptor beta chain derives from a study of blood T cell repertoires in COVID-19. CDR3 size: 14 residues. Trimming removed 4 bases at V and 3 bases at J, with 14 bases between. Germline values: CDR1 SGHRS, CDR2 YFSETQ. Profiling relied on immunoSEQ multiplex PCR, and the TCRdb table lists in-frame clones only, not all of them. The sample has some 83,000 clones; 88% are singletons. This receptor was taken from a man in his sixties with acute or convalescent COVID-19. The rearrangement joins TRBV5-1 to TRBJ2-7, with TRBD2 as a possible D gene (5 bases). Sequencing was performed on peripheral blood. The CDR3: CASSPGLSVYEQYF. In DNA, the CDR3 is TGCGCCAGCAGCCCGGGCCTTAGCGTCTACGAGCAGTACTTC.